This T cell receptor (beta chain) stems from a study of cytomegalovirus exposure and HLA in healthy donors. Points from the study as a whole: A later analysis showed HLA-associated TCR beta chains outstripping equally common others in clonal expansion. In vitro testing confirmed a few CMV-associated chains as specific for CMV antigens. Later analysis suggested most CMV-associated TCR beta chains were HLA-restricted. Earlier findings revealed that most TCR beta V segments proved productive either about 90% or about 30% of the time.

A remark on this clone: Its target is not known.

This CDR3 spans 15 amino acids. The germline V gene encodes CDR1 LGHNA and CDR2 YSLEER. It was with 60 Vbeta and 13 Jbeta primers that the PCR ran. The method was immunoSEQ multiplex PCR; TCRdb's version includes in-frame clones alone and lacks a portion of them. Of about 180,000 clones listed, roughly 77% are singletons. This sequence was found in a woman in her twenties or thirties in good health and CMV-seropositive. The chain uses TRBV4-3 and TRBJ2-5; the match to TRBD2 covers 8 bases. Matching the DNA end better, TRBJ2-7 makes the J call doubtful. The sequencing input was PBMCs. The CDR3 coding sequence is TGCGCCAGCAGCCAAGGAAATAGCGGGGTCTACGAGCAGTACTTC. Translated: CASSQGNSGVYEQYF.